This T cell receptor beta chain was sequenced during a study of T cell clones after liver transplantation. For the study at large: Liver transplant recipients had immunosuppression withdrawal attempted within 2 years.

Data came from immunoSEQ multiplex PCR; TCRdb stores just in-frame clones and leaves some out. This sample carries about 21,000 clones, 90% to 95% of them seen once, and the ten largest clones take about 25%. Germline CDR1 reads MNHEY; CDR2 reads SMNVEV (reference sequence). V was pared by 2 bases and J by 3 bases, with 8 bases between. The CDR3 runs 13 residues. The chain combines TRBV27 with TRBJ2-7; the D is unclear. This specimen was CD8+ T cells from blood, taken about 25 months after liver transplant. This TCR was recovered from a human patient who received a liver transplant. Some T cells could come from the graft donor. The CDR3 here is CASSLGPHYEQYF. CDR3 nucleotide sequence: TGTGCCAGCAGTTTAGGACCGCACTACGAGCAGTACTTC.